The rows below give T cell receptor beta chains drawn from one sample of a study of blood T cell repertoires in COVID-19. The assay was immunoSEQ multiplex PCR, and TCRdb's table has in-frame clones only and misses some. The sample contains more than 200,000 clones, 70% to 90% of which appear only once. Source material: PBMCs or T cells enriched from blood (not recorded which). These TCRs come from a man between 25 and 39 years old with acute COVID-19. The CDR3 runs from the conserved cysteine through the conserved F or W. The D gene is left open where the match is weak. Some rows have no size entry. The others give once, few or many, or a class for an expanded clone.

d_gene: TRBD1
v_gene: TRBV5-1
j_gene: TRBJ2-1
abundance: .
CDR3nt: TGCGCCAGCAGCTTGGGGCAGGGGGTCAATGAGCAGTTCTTC
CDR3aa: CASSLGQGVNEQFF

d_gene: .
v_gene: TRBV3-1/TRBV3-2
j_gene: TRBJ1-5
abundance: .
CDR3nt: TGTGCCAGCAGCCAAGATGTACAGGGAGTGCAGCCCCAGCATTTT
CDR3aa: CASSQDVQGVQPQHF

d_gene: .
v_gene: TRBV10-3
j_gene: TRBJ1-2
abundance: .
CDR3nt: TGTGCCACCTGTCGGGAGATAAGGGATGGCTACACCTTC
CDR3aa: CATCREIRDGYTF

d_gene: .
v_gene: TRBV9
j_gene: TRBJ1-1
abundance: .
CDR3nt: TGTGCCAGCGCGGCGGGCCCGAACACTGAAGCTTTCTTT
CDR3aa: CASAAGPNTEAFF

d_gene: .
v_gene: TRBV25-1
j_gene: TRBJ1-2
abundance: few
CDR3nt: TGTGCCAGCACTCCGGCGGGGGACAACTATGGCTACACCTTC
CDR3aa: CASTPAGDNYGYTF

d_gene: .
v_gene: TRBV19
j_gene: TRBJ1-6
abundance: .
CDR3nt: TGTGCCAGTAGTAAACAGGGAACGACCCTCCACTTT
CDR3aa: CASSKQGTTLHF

d_gene: .
v_gene: TRBV3-1/TRBV3-2
j_gene: TRBJ2-3
abundance: .
CDR3nt: TGTGCCAGCAGCCAAGACGTGACGCAGTATTTT
CDR3aa: CASSQDVTQYF

d_gene: .
v_gene: TRBV3-1/TRBV3-2
j_gene: TRBJ1-2
abundance: .
CDR3nt: TGTGCCAGCAGCCAAGGAACAGGGCGATTCACCTTC
CDR3aa: CASSQGTGRFTF

d_gene: TRBD1
v_gene: TRBV7-9
j_gene: TRBJ2-1
abundance: .
CDR3nt: TGTGCCAGCAGCTTAGTACAGGGGAAGAGGGTCTCCTACAATGAGCAGTTCTTC
CDR3aa: CASSLVQGKRVSYNEQFF

d_gene: TRBD1
v_gene: TRBV11-2
j_gene: TRBJ1-2
abundance: .
CDR3nt: TGTGCCAGCAGCCACGGACAGGGAGGAAGCTATGGCTACACCTTC
CDR3aa: CASSHGQGGSYGYTF

d_gene: .
v_gene: TRBV19
j_gene: TRBJ1-6
abundance: once
CDR3nt: TGTGCCAGTAGTATCGGCGACCTGCGGGACTCCTATAATTCACCCCTCCACTTT
CDR3aa: CASSIGDLRDSYNSPLHF

d_gene: TRBD2
v_gene: TRBV5-1
j_gene: TRBJ2-3
abundance: .
CDR3nt: TGCGCCAGCAGCTTGGGAAGCGGGGGGATCGGCTACACAGATACGCAGTATTTT
CDR3aa: CASSLGSGGIGYTDTQYF

d_gene: .
v_gene: TRBV2
j_gene: TRBJ2-7
abundance: .
CDR3nt: TGTGCCGGAAGACAGGCCTACGAGCAGTACTTC
CDR3aa: CAGRQAYEQYF